Following are 3 T cell receptor beta chains from one sample sequenced in a study of immune evolution from preneoplasia to lung adenocarcinoma. Repertoires were generated with immunoSEQ multiplex PCR, while TCRdb's copy carries only in-frame clones and drops some. The sample includes some 7,000 clones, roughly 77% seen only once; the top ten take under 9%. Sequenced input: FFPE minimally invasive lung adenocarcinoma tissue. Receptors were obtained from a person aged 70 to 85 with lung adenocarcinoma.

The chain employs TRBV4-2 and TRBJ2-1; the D gene could be TRBD1 or TRBD2 (5 bases each). Germline V gives CDR1 LGHNA, CDR2 YNFKEQ. V was trimmed by 4 bases and J by 2 bases, leaving 12 bases between them. The CDR3 consists of 15 residues. The CDR3 coding sequence is TGTGCCAGCAGCCGAGAAGCGGACACCTACAATGAGCAGTTCTTC. It is translated as CASSREADTYNEQFF.

The rearrangement uses TRBV27 and TRBJ2-1, with D perhaps TRBD2 (6 bases). The CDR3 consists of 14 residues. The V end was cut by 5 bases, the J end by 2 bases, with 10 bases between. Germline V lookup: CDR1 MNHEY, CDR2 SMNVEV (reference sequence). The DNA of the CDR3 is TGTGCCAGCAGTATGGGACTTACCTACAATGAGCAGTTCTTC. This gives the protein CASSMGLTYNEQFF.

This clone turned up a few times. The J gene is TRBJ2-1, the V gene TRBV2; D uncertain. CDR3 size: 14 residues. Trimming pared 7 bases from V and 3 bases from J, leaving 13 bases between. CDR1 and CDR2 from the germline V gene are SNHLY and FYNNEI. The CDR3 region is CASMKDGNYNEQFF. CDR3 DNA: TGTGCCAGCATGAAGGACGGAAACTACAATGAGCAGTTCTTC. The whole variable domain, filled in from reference TRBV2 and TRBJ2-1, reads EPEVTQTPSHQVTQMGQEVILRCVPISNHLYFYWYRQILGQKVEFLVSFYNNEISEKSEIFDDQFSVERPDGSNFTLKIRSTKLEDSAMYFCASMKDGNYNEQFFGPGTRLTVL.